The 14 T cell receptor beta chains presented below share a single source sample, sequenced in a study of blood T cell dynamics during melanoma immunotherapy. Assay: immunoSEQ multiplex PCR; the TCRdb copy retains only in-frame clones and omits some. The sample includes roughly 7,900 clones, 81% of them seen just once. Time point given: pre-treatment baseline. The material was blood, obtained from a patient treated with checkpoint blockade. The receptors shown here come from a human donor with melanoma.

This rearrangement joins TRBV5-1 to TRBJ2-7; the match to TRBD2 covers 7 bases. Unmatched junction bases numbered 6, after V lost 4 bases and J lost 2 bases. This CDR3 is 14 amino acids long. Germline CDR1 and CDR2: SGHRS and YFSETQ. CDR3 amino acids: CASSGGVKPYEQYF. The CDR3 region has the DNA TGCGCCAGCAGCGGGGGGGTCAAGCCCTACGAGCAGTACTTC.

The sample holds a few counts of this clone. The rearrangement joins TRBV5-1 to TRBJ1-5; no clear D gene. Germline CDR1 reads SGHRS; CDR2 reads YFSETQ. V lost 4 bases to trimming and J lost 3 bases, with 14 bases between them. CDR3 size: 15 residues. CDR3: CASSQEPGINQPQHF. DNA for the CDR3: TGCGCCAGCAGCCAAGAGCCAGGTATCAATCAGCCCCAGCATTTT.

This sequence joins TRBV9 and TRBJ2-3, with 8 bases fitting TRBD1. With V trimmed by 0 bases and J by 4 bases, 4 bases remained unmatched. This CDR3 region has 15 residues. Germline CDR1 is SGDLS and CDR2 is YYNGEE. This CDR3 is CASSVVGQGPDTQYF. CDR3 DNA: TGTGCCAGCAGCGTAGTCGGACAGGGACCAGATACGCAGTATTTT.

The rearrangement links TRBV2 to TRBJ2-2; TRBD1 matches 7 bases. The germline CDR1 and CDR2 sequences are SNHLY and FYNNEI. The CDR3 extends over 15 amino acids. J lost 4 bases, V lost 5 bases, and 7 bases had no gene match. The chain's CDR3 is CASSNRGGSTGELFF. Written as DNA, the CDR3 is TGTGCCAGCAGTAACAGGGGTGGAAGCACCGGGGAGCTGTTTTTT.

This clone was found a few times. This sequence joins TRBV4-1 and TRBJ2-7; 7 bases match TRBD2. The germline gives CDR1 MGHRA, CDR2 YSYEKL. The CDR3 has 17 residues. J gave up 0 bases and V 1 base, and 9 bases lay outside the gene matches. The CDR3 DNA reads TGCGCCAGCAGCCAAGGATCGCGGGGGATGAGCTCCTACGAGCAGTACTTC. This encodes CASSQGSRGMSSYEQYF.

This chain connects TRBV7-2 to TRBJ2-3, with D maybe TRBD2 (5 bases). Trimming pared 10 bases from V and 4 bases from J, leaving 9 bases between. The CDR3 contains 11 residues. The germline V gene has CDR1 SGHTA and CDR2 FQGNSA. The CDR3 is CATKAADTQYF. CDR3 coding DNA: TGTGCCACCAAAGCGGCAGATACGCAGTATTTT.

The chain employs TRBV5-6 and TRBJ2-5; 9 bases line up with TRBD2. Germline V gives CDR1 SGHDT, CDR2 YYEEEE. V lost 0 bases to trimming and J lost 5 bases; unmatched junction nucleotides: 8. The CDR3 runs 16 residues. DNA of the CDR3: TGTGCCAGCAGCTTGGCCCCAGCGGGGGGCCGGGAGACCCAGTACTTC. Translated: CASSLAPAGGRETQYF.

The chain recombines TRBV19 with TRBJ2-2; no reliable D call. The CDR3 runs 13 residues. Per germline, CDR1 LNHDA and CDR2 SQIVND (reference sequence). V lost 7 bases and J 4 bases, leaving 10 bases between the germline ends. The CDR3 nucleotides are TGTGCCAGTACTAATCGCGGCACCGGGGAGCTGTTTTTT. Encoded protein: CASTNRGTGELFF.

This chain links TRBV7-2 with TRBJ1-4; no definite D call. In germline, CDR1 is SGHTA, CDR2 FQGNSA. This CDR3 spans 16 amino acids. V was shortened by 2 bases and J by 0 bases, with 10 bases between the two germline ends. The CDR3 DNA reads as TGTGCCAGCAGCTTATATACAGAGACAACTAATGAAAAACTGTTTTTT. This encodes CASSLYTETTNEKLFF.

V is TRBV7-3 and J is TRBJ2-1; D might be TRBD1 or TRBD2, each matching 7 bases. The CDR3 runs 14 residues. CDR1 and CDR2 (germline): SGHTA, FQGTGA. Trimming took 4 bases from V and 7 from J, leaving 14 bases between them. This chain's CDR3 is CASSSGGQRNEQFF. In DNA, the CDR3 is TGTGCCAGCAGCTCGGGGGGACAGAGGAATGAGCAGTTCTTC.

The chain couples TRBV5-1 to TRBJ1-1; 8 nucleotides match TRBD1. V lost 2 bases to trimming and J lost 6 bases; unmatched junction nucleotides: 6. The CDR3 has 14 residues. Germline values: CDR1 SGHRS, CDR2 YFSETQ. In DNA form, the CDR3 reads TGCGCCAGCAGCTTACGGACAGGGATGGCTGAAGCTTTCTTT. It encodes CASSLRTGMAEAFF.

This chain connects TRBV11-2 to TRBJ1-1; perhaps TRBD1 as D (5 bases). CDR3 length: 13 amino acids. Germline CDR1 SGHAT, CDR2 FQNNGV. V lost 4 bases to trimming and J lost 4 bases, with 10 bases between them. The CDR3 reads CASSSPGTTEAFF. The CDR3 DNA follows: TGTGCCAGCAGCTCCCCAGGGACCACTGAAGCTTTCTTT. The complete variable domain, with remaining parts taken from reference TRBV11-2 and TRBJ1-1, reads EAGVAQSPRYKIIEKRQSVAFWCNPISGHATLYWYQQILGQGPKLLIQFQNNGVVDDSQLPKDRFSAERLKGVDSTLKIQPAKLEDSAVYLCASSSPGTTEAFFGQGTRLTVV.

The V call is TRBV7-9, the J call TRBJ1-2; perhaps TRBD1 as D (5 bases). This CDR3 has 15 amino acids. In germline, CDR1 is SEHNR, CDR2 FQNEAQ (reference sequence). With 5 bases removed from V and 2 bases from J, the gap between germline ends came to 15 bases. CDR3 sequence: CASSPSGSHNYGYTF. The CDR3 region has the DNA TGTGCCAGCAGCCCATCAGGGAGCCACAACTATGGCTACACCTTC.

The chain has TRBV14 and TRBJ1-6, with 7 bases matching TRBD1. The V gene's germline CDR1 is SGHDN and CDR2 FVKESK. The V gene end was trimmed by 2 bases and the J gene end by 4 bases; junction bases not matched to a gene: 8. CDR3 length equals 17 residues. The CDR3 bases are TGTGCCAGCAGCCAAACCACAGGGGTCGGTTATAATTCACCCCTCCACTTT. This translates into CASSQTTGVGYNSPLHF.